Below are 17 T cell receptor beta chains sequenced from a single sample in a study of blood T cell repertoires in COVID-19. Some clones are missing from TCRdb's copy, which holds only in-frame ones; the method was immunoSEQ multiplex PCR. In the table there are a few hundred thousand clones, around 82% of which are singletons. Sequencing was carried out using peripheral blood. These TCRs come from a woman aged 18-29 years with acute or convalescent COVID-19.

The chain couples TRBV10-1 to TRBJ1-1; perhaps TRBD1 as D (6 bases). The CDR3 runs to 15 residues. Germline CDR1 and CDR2: WNHNN and SYGVQD (reference sequence). V lost 0 bases and J 1 base, leaving 9 bases between the germline ends. The DNA for the CDR3 is TGCGCCAGCAGTGAGTCTGGGACAAAGAACACTGAAGCTTTCTTT. Its translation is CASSESGTKNTEAFF.

The J gene is TRBJ1-2, the V gene TRBV14; 9 bases are shared with TRBD1. The CDR3 spans 17 residues. The V and J ends lost 4 bases and 2 bases, in that order; junction bases with no gene match: 11. CDR1 is SGHDN and CDR2 is FVKESK in the germline V gene. CDR3 coding DNA: TGTGCCAGCAGCCCTAGGACAGGGGCGGACCTCAACTATGGCTACACCTTC. Translation: CASSPRTGADLNYGYTF.

This clone was counted a few times. The CDR3 loop is CASSLRPAGQYF. CDR3 nucleotide sequence: TGTGCCAGCAGTTTAAGGCCAGCGGGGCAGTACTTC. The rearrangement uses TRBV12-3 or TRBV12-4 and TRBJ2-7; a possible D gene is TRBD2 (6 bases). The CDR3 has 12 amino acids. V lost 2 bases and J 9 bases, leaving 11 bases between the germline ends.

The V gene is TRBV29-1, the J gene TRBJ2-1; possible D gene TRBD2, 5 bases. The V end lost 8 bases, the J end lost 3 bases, and 11 bases lay between the germline ends. The CDR3 has 12 amino acids. Looked up from germline, CDR1 is SQVTM and CDR2 is ANQGSEA. In nucleotides, the CDR3 is TGCAGCAGAACGGGGATCTACAATGAGCAGTTCTTC. Protein: CSRTGIYNEQFF.

The chain uses TRBV11-2 and TRBJ2-2, with TRBD2 matching over 7 bases. CDR3 size: 18 residues. The trim removed 0 bases at V and 4 bases at J, leaving 11 bases unmatched. Per germline, CDR1 SGHAT and CDR2 FQNNGV. CDR3 in amino acids: CASSLDGSLAARTGELFF. DNA for the CDR3: TGTGCCAGCAGCTTAGATGGGAGCCTAGCGGCCCGCACCGGGGAGCTGTTTTTT. The full variable domain, in which reference TRBV11-2 and TRBJ2-2 provide the parts outside the CDR3, is EAGVAQSPRYKIIEKRQSVAFWCNPISGHATLYWYQQILGQGPKLLIQFQNNGVVDDSQLPKDRFSAERLKGVDSTLKIQPAKLEDSAVYLCASSLDGSLAARTGELFFGEGSRLTVL.

The rearrangement joins TRBV30 to TRBJ2-7, with D unclear. The CDR3 consists of 13 residues. V lost 0 bases, J lost 3 bases, and 9 bases lay in between. The germline gives CDR1 GTSNPN, CDR2 SVGIG (reference sequence). CDR3 loop: CAWSVLLNYEQYF. The DNA for the CDR3 is TGTGCCTGGAGTGTACTCCTGAACTACGAGCAGTACTTC.

This clone occurred a few times. The chain is built from TRBV7-2 and TRBJ1-5; TRBD1 aligns across 7 bases. V was pared by 5 bases and J by 4 bases, with 5 bases of the junction left unmatched. Germline lookup yields CDR1 SGHTA and CDR2 FQGNSA. This CDR3 comprises 14 residues. Here the CDR3 reads CASSLRQGNQPQHF. For the CDR3, the DNA is TGTGCCAGCAGCCTGAGACAGGGAAATCAGCCCCAGCATTTT.

This sequence joins TRBV6-5 and TRBJ2-1, with 7 bases lining up with TRBD2. The V segment lost 4 bases and the J segment 3 bases; nucleotides outside the gene matches: 6. The CDR3 runs to 15 residues. The germline CDR1 and CDR2 sequences are MNHEY and SVGAGI. The CDR3 sequence is CASSSGTTYYNEQFF. The CDR3, as DNA: TGTGCCAGCAGTTCCGGGACTACCTACTACAATGAGCAGTTCTTC.

CDR3 region: CASSERLGANEKLFF. The CDR3, as DNA: TGTGCCAGCAGTGAGAGACTGGGTGCTAATGAAAAACTGTTTTTT. The V and J genes are TRBV2 and TRBJ1-4; D gene ambiguous. The V gene's germline CDR1 is SNHLY and CDR2 FYNNEI. V was pared by 3 bases and J by 3 bases, with 11 bases between. This CDR3 contains 15 residues.

The chain joins TRBV11-2 to TRBJ2-2, with D possibly being TRBD2 (5 bases). The germline V gene has CDR1 SGHAT and CDR2 FQNNGV. This CDR3 has 15 amino acids. V shed 4 bases and J shed 6 bases, with 15 bases lying between them. CDR3 amino acids: CASSSIKRFAGELFF. The CDR3 DNA reads TGTGCCAGCAGCTCCATCAAGCGGTTTGCCGGGGAGCTGTTTTTT.

The chain links TRBV7-6 to TRBJ1-4; 9 bases line up with TRBD1. This CDR3 spans 14 amino acids. V lost 5 bases to trimming and J lost 8 bases; unmatched junction nucleotides: 6. The germline V gene encodes CDR1 SGHVS and CDR2 FNYEAQ. CDR3 loop: CASSKNGQGEKLFF. The CDR3 nucleotides read TGTGCCAGCAGCAAAAATGGACAGGGGGAAAAACTGTTTTTT.

The chain employs TRBV21-1 and TRBJ1-1; the D call in the table, TRBD1, was not verified against the DNA. TRBV21-1 is noted as a pseudogene. This CDR3 has 17 residues. CDR3 coding DNA: TGTGCCAGCAGCAAAAGGACCAGGGGGCCCCTCGGCACTGAAGCTTTCTTT. The encoded protein is CASSKRTRGPLGTEAFF.

The rearrangement links TRBV30 to TRBJ2-7; possible D gene TRBD1, 5 bases. The CDR3 sequence is 13 residues long. Germline V gene data show CDR1 as GTSNPN and CDR2 as SVGIG (reference sequence). Trimming took 2 bases from V and 5 from J, leaving 13 bases between them. CDR3 DNA: TGTGCCTGGAGTTGGGGCAGGACCGACGAGCAGTACTTC. This translates into CAWSWGRTDEQYF.

As for this clone: The junction shows a germline mismatch at one end, possibly a read error. The CDR3, as DNA: TGTGCTAGCAGCTTAAGCCCTGACCGAAACAGGGGGCCCTGTGGCTACACCTTC. It is translated as CASSLSPDRNRGPCGYTF. The chain recombines TRBV7-7 with TRBJ1-2; 9 bases line up with TRBD1. This CDR3 spans 18 amino acids. Germline V CDR1 and CDR2: SSHAT, FNYEAQ (reference sequence).

The chain uses TRBV5-4 and TRBJ2-1; tentatively, D is TRBD1 (5 bases). The V end was cut by 0 bases, the J end by 14 bases, with 15 bases between. The V gene's germline CDR1 is SGHNT and CDR2 YYREEE (reference sequence). This CDR3 is built from 13 residues. For the CDR3, the DNA is TGTGCCAGCAGCTTGGTTCCAGGGCAAACGGAGTTCTTC. Translated, it gives CASSLVPGQTEFF.

V is TRBV5-8 and J is TRBJ2-3; 9 bases align to TRBD2. Unmatched junction bases numbered 10, after V lost 0 bases and J lost 5 bases. CDR1 and CDR2 from the germline V gene are SGHTS and YDEGEE. CDR3 size: 17 residues. CDR3 amino acids: CASSLGVLAGRRDTQYF. CDR3 DNA sequence: TGTGCCAGCAGCTTGGGGGTACTAGCGGGCCGGAGAGATACGCAGTATTTT. Together with reference TRBV5-8 and TRBJ2-3, the CDR3 gives the full variable domain: EAGVTQSPTHLIKTRGQQATLRCSPISGHTSVYWYQQALGLGLQFLLWYDEGEERNRGNFPPRFSGRQFPNYSSELNVNALELEDSALYLCASSLGVLAGRRDTQYFGPGTRLTVL.

This chain uses TRBV3-1 (or the pseudogene TRBV3-2) with TRBJ2-5; TRBD2 is a possible D gene (5 bases). The CDR3 is 15 residues long. From germline, CDR1 is LGHDT and CDR2 YNNKEL (reference sequence). Between the trimmed V and J ends, which lost 4 bases and 5 bases, there was a span of 17 bases. The CDR3: CASSLAGVLRETQYF. In DNA, the CDR3 is TGTGCCAGCAGCCTCGCCGGGGTCCTTCGCGAGACCCAGTACTTC.